The source of this T cell receptor (beta chain) is a study of blood T cell repertoires in COVID-19. Looking at the study overall: Acute and convalescent COVID-19 samples came from the United States, Italy and Spain. PBMCs, B-cell-depleted T cells, or T cells were the source of the cDNA or gDNA that made up the material.

The CDR3 totals 13 residues. Per the original data handling: Quantification of nucleated cells was approximated via reference gene primer amplification. Clones were read by immunoSEQ multiplex PCR, and TCRdb kept only the in-frame ones, dropping some. D and trimming come from the DNA, and the V and J calls and clone size come from that table. The sample shows some 350,000 clones, around 83% of them seen only once. This TCR came from a man aged 30-40 years with active or convalescent COVID-19. The chain employs TRBV21-1 and TRBJ1-2. TRBV21-1 corresponds to a pseudogene. Sequencing used peripheral blood. The chain's CDR3 is CASSKAWRDGYTF. The CDR3 DNA reads as TGTGCCAGCAGCAAAGCGTGGAGAGATGGCTACACCTTC.